The 6 T cell receptor beta chains given below trace back to one sample, sequenced in a study of T-cell reconstitution after alpha-beta-depleted transplantation in children. A library of TCRbeta sequences, prepared with unique molecular identifiers, was generated. TCRdb re-called the PCR reads through MiXCR, storing one row per CDR3 protein. Among just under 250,000 distinct CDR3 sequences listed, about 26% were seen once. Sample: PBMCs, taken before TCRalphabeta/CD19-depleted stem cell transplant. The origin of the receptors is a girl aged 2 to 9 with Fanconi anemia, due to receive a stem cell transplant.

This clonotype was seen at least ten times. The chain joins TRBV20-1 to TRBJ1-1, with no clear D. This CDR3 contains 14 residues. V was pared by 0 bases and J by 3 bases, with 11 bases between. From germline, CDR1 is DFQATT and CDR2 SNEGSKA (reference sequence). The CDR3 coding sequence is TGCAGTGCTAGAGATCCGGGATACCACACTGAAGCTTTCTTT. As protein: CSARDPGYHTEAFF.

This chain uses TRBV12-3 or TRBV12-4 with TRBJ2-1; 8 nucleotides match TRBD2. The CDR3 runs to 14 residues. The ends lost 2 bases at V and 5 bases at J; junction bases unmatched: 2. CDR3 sequence reads: CASSLLGGDNEQFF. The DNA of the CDR3 is TGTGCCAGCAGTTTACTCGGGGGGGACAATGAGCAGTTCTTC.

This clonotype has ten or more counts. The rearrangement uses TRBV20-1 and TRBJ1-4; TRBD1 matches at 8 bases. Trimming at V came to 3 bases and at J to 16 bases, leaving 10 bases not matched to a gene. CDR1 DFQATT and CDR2 SNEGSKA come from the germline V gene (reference sequence). The CDR3 sequence is 12 residues long. This CDR3 is CSASEKGTGQFF. The CDR3 DNA sequence: TGCAGTGCTAGCGAGAAAGGGACAGGCCAGTTTTTT.

This clonotype was recorded many times. V usage is TRBV27 and J usage is TRBJ2-3; no clear D gene. The CDR3 runs 16 residues. CDR1 and CDR2 (germline): MNHEY, SMNVEV (reference sequence). V was cut by 3 bases and J by 1 base, with 14 bases left in between. In DNA form, the CDR3 reads TGTGCCAGCAGTTTGTCTAAGGCTCTTCGCACAGATACGCAGTATTTT. This translates into CASSLSKALRTDTQYF.

V gene TRBV19 combines with J gene TRBJ2-7; possible D gene TRBD1, 6 bases. CDR1 and CDR2 (germline): LNHDA, SQIVND (reference sequence). V shed 2 bases and J shed 5 bases, with 16 bases lying between them. The CDR3 length is 15 residues. The CDR3 nucleotides are TGTGCCAGTAGTATATCCATAGGGGGAGTCCACGAGCAGTACTTC. Its protein is CASSISIGGVHEQYF.

The chain links TRBV7-8 to TRBJ2-3; D is perhaps TRBD2 (6 bases). This CDR3 region has 17 residues. Germline CDR1 is SGHVS and CDR2 is FQNEAQ. Trimming shortened V by 5 bases and J by 4 bases, and 22 bases separated the two germline ends. Written as DNA, the CDR3 is TGTGCCAGCAGCCGCGAGCGGGCACTACGGGGAGCAGATACGCAGTATTTT. Translated, it gives CASSRERALRGADTQYF.